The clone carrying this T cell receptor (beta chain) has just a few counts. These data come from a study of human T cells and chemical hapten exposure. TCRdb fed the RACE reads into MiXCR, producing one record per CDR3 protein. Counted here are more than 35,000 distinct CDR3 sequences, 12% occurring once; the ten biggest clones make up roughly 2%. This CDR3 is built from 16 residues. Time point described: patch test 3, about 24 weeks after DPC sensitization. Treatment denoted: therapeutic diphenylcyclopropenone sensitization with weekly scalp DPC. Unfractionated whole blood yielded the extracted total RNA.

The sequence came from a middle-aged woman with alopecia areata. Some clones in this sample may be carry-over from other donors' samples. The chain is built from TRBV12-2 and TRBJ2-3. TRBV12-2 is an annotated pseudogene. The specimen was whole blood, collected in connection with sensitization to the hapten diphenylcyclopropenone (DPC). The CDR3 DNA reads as TGTGCAAGTCGCCCCGTTCGGATAGGTAGCACAGATACGCAGTATTTT. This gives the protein CASRPVRIGSTDTQYF.